The 31 T cell receptor beta chains in this list originate from one sample, sequenced in a study of shared clonotypes between healthy human individuals. Clones were read by immunoSEQ multiplex PCR, and TCRdb kept only the in-frame ones, dropping some. The top ten clones hold approximately 1.5% of a sample with about 1 million clones, under 80% of them seen once. Sequences were obtained from memory CD4+ T cells sorted from blood. This sample's subset: CD45RA-negative fraction. The receptors here all came from a man aged 18 to 30 in good health.

Concerning this clone itself: This specimen includes other DNA sequences encoding the same CDR3. DNA for the CDR3: TGCGCCAGCAGCCTCGAAGAGACCCAGTACTTC. Translating gives CASSLEETQYF. The gene calls are TRBV5-1 and TRBJ2-5; no firm D call. V lost 4 bases, J lost 3 bases, and 4 bases lay in between. The CDR3 totals 11 residues. Germline lookup yields CDR1 SGHRS and CDR2 YFSETQ.

Ten or more counts support this clone. The same CDR3 also results from other DNA sequences found in this sample. This chain joins TRBV4-1 and TRBJ2-7; D remains ambiguous. This CDR3 comprises 14 residues. V was clipped by 1 base and J by 2 bases, with 9 bases between them. The germline CDR1 and CDR2 sequences are MGHRA and YSYEKL. CDR3 in DNA: TGCGCCAGCAGCCAAGTAGATAGAACCTACGAGCAGTACTTC. Protein product: CASSQVDRTYEQYF.

V and J are TRBV9 and TRBJ1-4, with a weak D call TRBD1 (6 bases). The CDR3 is 13 residues long. Trimming cost V 4 bases and J 8 bases, with 12 bases left between them. The V gene's germline CDR1 is SGDLS and CDR2 YYNGEE. The CDR3 is CASSSEGVEKLFF. The CDR3 DNA follows: TGTGCCAGCAGCTCCGAGGGGGTCGAAAAACTGTTTTTT.

The gene calls are TRBV6-1 and TRBJ1-5, with TRBD1 identical over 9 bases. The germline V gene encodes CDR1 MNHNS and CDR2 SASEGT. Unmatched junction bases numbered 8, after V lost 10 bases and J lost 4 bases. This CDR3 is built from 14 residues. The CDR3 spells CATSYRGQNQPQHF. The DNA for the CDR3 is TGTGCCACTTCCTACAGGGGGCAGAATCAGCCCCAGCATTTT.

Ten or more counts support this clone. Other nucleotide sequences in the sample specify the same CDR3. The V gene is TRBV30, the J gene TRBJ1-2; no clear D. Between the trimmed V and J ends, which lost 3 bases and 6 bases, there was a span of 14 bases. Germline V gene lookup returns CDR1 GTSNPN and CDR2 SVGIG (reference sequence). This CDR3 contains 13 residues. CDR3 residues: CAWSPAEGNGYTF. CDR3 nucleotides: TGTGCCTGGAGCCCGGCCGAGGGAAATGGCTACACCTTC. Drawing the rest from reference TRBV30 and TRBJ1-2, the complete variable domain is SQTIHQWPATLVQPVGSPLSLECTVEGTSNPNLYWYRQAAGRGLQLLFYSVGIGQISSEVPQNLSASRPQDRQFILSSKKLLLSDSGFYLCAWSPAEGNGYTFGSGTRLTVV.

This clone appeared a single time. This rearrangement joins TRBV7-9 to TRBJ2-1; the match to TRBD2 covers 9 bases. The V and J ends lost 7 bases and 4 bases, in that order; junction bases with no gene match: 8. Germline CDR1 reads SEHNR; CDR2 reads FQNEAQ (reference sequence). This CDR3 region has 15 residues. The CDR3, as DNA: TGTGCCAGCACTTCGGTCCTAGCGGGGTACAATGAGCAGTTCTTC. Protein product: CASTSVLAGYNEQFF.

This rearrangement joins TRBV28 to TRBJ2-7; TRBD1 matches 11 bases. CDR1 is MDHEN, CDR2 SYDVKM, per germline. V trimming: 2 bases; J trimming: 3 bases; junction bases outside the gene matches: 12. CDR3 length: 18 amino acids. CDR3: CASSLPEGTGGFIYEQYF. DNA of the CDR3: TGTGCCAGCAGTTTACCGGAAGGGACAGGGGGTTTTATCTACGAGCAGTACTTC.

J is TRBJ2-1 and V is TRBV7-2, with TRBD2 matching 7 bases. The J segment lost 5 bases and the V segment lost 5 bases, leaving 21 bases of the junction unmatched. Germline V gene data show CDR1 as SGHTA and CDR2 as FQGNSA. This CDR3 contains 19 residues. The CDR3 region is CASSPGYGTTGTFHNEQFF. The CDR3 bases are TGTGCCAGCAGCCCAGGATACGGGACTACCGGAACTTTTCACAATGAGCAGTTCTTC.

V gene TRBV27 combines with J gene TRBJ1-5; D is undetermined. Deletions cut 3 bases from V and 3 bases from J, with 6 bases between. This CDR3 is 13 amino acids long. Germline lookup yields CDR1 MNHEY and CDR2 SMNVEV (reference sequence). CDR3 DNA: TGTGCCAGCAGTTTGGGTACCAATCAGCCCCAGCATTTT. Translation gives CASSLGTNQPQHF.

V gene TRBV5-1 combines with J gene TRBJ2-6, with 9 bases lining up with TRBD1. The CDR3 consists of 15 residues. The V and J ends lost 4 bases and 3 bases, in that order; junction bases with no gene match: 2. Per germline, CDR1 SGHRS and CDR2 YFSETQ. The CDR3 sequence: CASSRTGDGANVLTF. The CDR3 DNA follows: TGCGCCAGCAGCCGGACAGGGGATGGGGCCAACGTCCTGACTTTC.

Only one count was recorded for this clone. The chain is built from TRBV30 and TRBJ2-1, with a possible D match to TRBD1 (6 bases). The CDR3 consists of 13 residues. Germline lookup yields CDR1 GTSNPN and CDR2 SVGIG (reference sequence). V was shortened by 5 bases and J by 4 bases, with 12 bases between the two germline ends. CDR3 DNA: TGTGCCTGGGTACAGGGACCTTACAATGAGCAGTTCTTC. Its translation: CAWVQGPYNEQFF.

The chain joins TRBV5-1 to TRBJ2-1; D unresolved. Trimming took off 3 bases at V and 7 bases at J, with 14 bases between the two ends. Germline V gene lookup returns CDR1 SGHRS and CDR2 YFSETQ. There are 14 residues in the CDR3. CDR3 sequence reads: CASSSGGLGNEQFF. The DNA for the CDR3 is TGCGCCAGCAGCTCAGGCGGCCTGGGGAATGAGCAGTTCTTC.

The CDR3 region is CASSGGGGKRPQHF. In DNA form, the CDR3 reads TGTGCCAGCAGTGGAGGAGGAGGGAAGCGGCCCCAGCATTTT. The chain is built from TRBV2 and TRBJ1-5; no clear D gene. CDR1 and CDR2 (germline): SNHLY, FYNNEI. The CDR3 is 14 residues long. V dropped 4 bases and J dropped 9 bases, with 16 bases sitting between them.

Of note for this clone: This sample includes further DNA sequences coding for the same CDR3. V and J are TRBV11-2 and TRBJ2-3; D unclear. Germline loops: CDR1 SGHAT, CDR2 FQNNGV. The CDR3 has 12 amino acids. With 1 base removed from V and 5 bases from J, the gap between germline ends came to 4 bases. Written as DNA, the CDR3 is TGTGCCAGCAGCTTAGGTGGAGATACGCAGTATTTT. It specifies CASSLGGDTQYF.

This clone was observed a few times. The chain has TRBV29-1 and TRBJ2-1; TRBD2 agrees at 8 bases. CDR1 is SQVTM, CDR2 ANQGSEA, per germline. With V trimmed by 5 bases and J by 1 base, 4 bases remained unmatched. The CDR3 length is 14 residues. CDR3 in DNA: TGCAGCGTTCGGAGCGGGAGTTCCTACAATGAGCAGTTCTTC. Protein product: CSVRSGSSYNEQFF.

This clone appeared a few times. The V call is TRBV7-2, the J call TRBJ1-1, with D maybe TRBD1 (5 bases). V lost 4 bases, J lost 4 bases, and 22 bases lay in between. The CDR3 totals 17 residues. The germline V gene encodes CDR1 SGHTA and CDR2 FQGNSA. CDR3 sequence: CASSSPPGIWAGTEAFF. Here the CDR3 DNA reads TGTGCCAGCAGCTCACCCCCAGGGATCTGGGCTGGCACTGAAGCTTTCTTT.

This chain uses TRBV7-3 with TRBJ2-2; D gene ambiguous. Between the trimmed V and J ends, which lost 1 base and 7 bases, there was a span of 4 bases. The CDR3 length is 12 residues. From germline, CDR1 is SGHTA and CDR2 FQGTGA. CDR3 nucleotides: TGTGCCAGCAGCTTAAGGAACGGGGAGCTGTTTTTT. Protein product: CASSLRNGELFF.

The chain carries TRBV19 and TRBJ2-3; D unresolved. This CDR3 region has 11 residues. V gave up 6 bases and J gave up 6 bases, with 7 bases separating them. Germline assignment: CDR1 LNHDA and CDR2 SQIVND (reference sequence). Here the CDR3 reads CASRYLDTQYF. The CDR3 region has the DNA TGTGCCAGTAGATACCTTGATACGCAGTATTTT.

This chain uses TRBV2 with TRBJ2-7, with TRBD2 as a possible D gene (5 bases). Germline V gives CDR1 SNHLY, CDR2 FYNNEI. This CDR3 is built from 14 residues. Between the trimmed V and J ends, which lost 6 bases and 1 base, there was a span of 13 bases. CDR3 protein: CASRGRELSYEQYF. The CDR3 nucleotides are TGTGCCAGCAGGGGCCGGGAACTGTCCTACGAGCAGTACTTC. The whole variable domain, filled in from reference TRBV2 and TRBJ2-7, reads EPEVTQTPSHQVTQMGQEVILRCVPISNHLYFYWYRQILGQKVEFLVSFYNNEISEKSEIFDDQFSVERPDGSNFTLKIRSTKLEDSAMYFCASRGRELSYEQYFGPGTRLTVT.

This clone has only a few counts. The J gene is TRBJ2-1, the V gene TRBV2; D gene uncertain. The CDR3 spans 12 residues. Deletions cut 6 bases from V and 9 bases from J, with 12 bases between. CDR1 and CDR2 from the germline V gene are SNHLY and FYNNEI. The CDR3 nucleotides are TGTGCCAGCAGGACCCTTGGGCCTGAGCAGTTCTTC. This sequence encodes CASRTLGPEQFF.

This clone appeared a few times. This chain uses TRBV11-3 with TRBJ2-7; D is uncertain. Trimming pared 0 bases from V and 6 bases from J, leaving 12 bases between. The length of the CDR3 is 14 residues. Germline V lookup: CDR1 SGHNT, CDR2 YENEEA. The CDR3 nucleotides read TGTGCCAGCAGCTTAGATGGAATTTTCTCCGAGCAGTACTTC. Translating gives CASSLDGIFSEQYF.

This clone has a handful of counts. The chain recombines TRBV29-1 with TRBJ1-5; the match to TRBD1 covers 9 bases. V dropped 4 bases and J dropped 0; count of bases not matched to a gene: 1. CDR1 and CDR2 from the germline V gene are SQVTM and ANQGSEA. The CDR3 extends over 14 amino acids. CDR3 sequence: CSVGQGDSNQPQHF. The DNA for the CDR3 is TGCAGCGTTGGACAGGGGGATAGCAATCAGCCCCAGCATTTT.

This clone was counted only a few times. The gene calls are TRBV5-6 and TRBJ2-5; 10 positions agree with TRBD2. V was clipped by 6 bases and J by 1 base; unmatched bases: 6. There are 15 residues in the CDR3. In germline, CDR1 is SGHDT, CDR2 YYEEEE. The CDR3, as DNA: TGTGCCAGCATAACTAGCGGGGCTGTCCAAGAGACCCAGTACTTC. Its protein product is CASITSGAVQETQYF.

The J gene is TRBJ2-5, the V gene TRBV11-2; possible D gene TRBD2, 6 bases. Per germline, CDR1 SGHAT and CDR2 FQNNGV. This CDR3 contains 13 residues. V was shortened by 8 bases and J by 5 bases, with 15 bases between the two germline ends. CDR3 in DNA: TGTGCCAGCCGGGACTCTAACTTGGAGACCCAGTACTTC. This sequence encodes CASRDSNLETQYF.

The chain recombines TRBV28 with TRBJ1-6; 9 bases are shared with TRBD1. Germline CDR1 reads MDHEN; CDR2 reads SYDVKM. The CDR3 covers 18 residues. Trimming cost V 6 bases and J 2 bases; bases outside gene matches: 11. The CDR3 sequence: CASSDVTGGHTYNSPLHF. CDR3 DNA: TGTGCCAGCAGCGACGTAACAGGGGGCCACACCTATAATTCACCCCTCCACTTT. The whole variable domain, filled in from reference TRBV28 and TRBJ1-6, reads DVKVTQSSRYLVKRTGEKVFLECVQDMDHENMFWYRQDPGLGLRLIYFSYDVKMKEKGDIPEGYSVSREKKERFSLILESASTNQTSMYLCASSDVTGGHTYNSPLHFGNGTRLTVT.

The rearrangement links TRBV4-3 to TRBJ1-6; D is ambiguous. Per germline, CDR1 LGHNA and CDR2 YSLEER. The CDR3 is 17 amino acids. V was pared by 1 base and J by 4 bases, with 14 bases between. The CDR3 DNA reads as TGCGCCAGCAGCCAAGCCGCCCCGGGGTATTATAATTCACCCCTCCACTTT. Translated: CASSQAAPGYYNSPLHF.

The chain couples TRBV9 to TRBJ1-4; possibly TRBD1 for D (5 bases). This CDR3 is 19 amino acids long. Germline CDR1 and CDR2: SGDLS and YYNGEE. Trimming took off 0 bases at V and 4 bases at J, with 22 bases between the two ends. CDR3: CASSVGKGDGEISNEKLFF. CDR3 nucleotide sequence: TGTGCCAGCAGCGTAGGAAAAGGGGATGGGGAGATAAGTAATGAAAAACTGTTTTTT.

This clone came up a few times. The rearrangement joins TRBV6-5 to TRBJ1-2; possibly TRBD1 for D (5 bases). Germline values: CDR1 MNHEY, CDR2 SVGAGI. The germline V and J ends were trimmed by 2 bases and 2 bases, with 15 bases remaining between them. CDR3 length: 16 residues. The CDR3: CASSYAGRRDNYGYTF. The CDR3 region has the DNA TGTGCCAGCAGTTACGCCGGAAGGAGGGACAACTATGGCTACACCTTC.

As DNA, the CDR3 is TGTGCCTGGAGTGGTGGAACAGTTAGAGAGACCCAGTACTTC. Its protein product is CAWSGGTVRETQYF. The rearrangement links TRBV30 to TRBJ2-5; D is ambiguous. The germline CDR1 and CDR2 sequences are GTSNPN and SVGIG (reference sequence). V lost 1 base and J lost 4, with 13 bases in between. The CDR3 extends over 14 amino acids. The complete variable domain, with remaining parts taken from reference TRBV30 and TRBJ2-5, reads SQTIHQWPATLVQPVGSPLSLECTVEGTSNPNLYWYRQAAGRGLQLLFYSVGIGQISSEVPQNLSASRPQDRQFILSSKKLLLSDSGFYLCAWSGGTVRETQYFGPGTRLLVL.

The CDR3 sequence is CAWAGTGLLETQYF. CDR3 nucleotide sequence: TGTGCCTGGGCCGGGACAGGGCTTCTCGAGACCCAGTACTTC. This chain joins TRBV30 and TRBJ2-5; 9 bases align to TRBD1. The CDR3 covers 14 residues. V lost 5 bases and J lost 5; bases outside the gene matches: 9. CDR1 is GTSNPN, CDR2 SVGIG, per germline (reference sequence).

The V gene is TRBV2, the J gene TRBJ2-4; no clear D. The germline V gene encodes CDR1 SNHLY and CDR2 FYNNEI. CDR3 length: 14 residues. The V gene lost 2 bases and the J gene lost 2 bases, with 7 bases spanning the gap. CDR3 loop: CASSERHPKNIQYF. The CDR3 bases are TGTGCCAGCAGTGAACGACATCCCAAAAACATTCAGTACTTC.